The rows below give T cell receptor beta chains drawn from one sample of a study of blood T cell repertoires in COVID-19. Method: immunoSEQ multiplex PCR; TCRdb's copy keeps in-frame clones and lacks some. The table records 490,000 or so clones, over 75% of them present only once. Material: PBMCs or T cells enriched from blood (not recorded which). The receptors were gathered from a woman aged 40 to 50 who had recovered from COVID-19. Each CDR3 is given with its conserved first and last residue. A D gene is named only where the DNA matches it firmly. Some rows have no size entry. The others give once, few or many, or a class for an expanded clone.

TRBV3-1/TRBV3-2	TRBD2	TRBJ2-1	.	TGTGCCAGCAGCCAATTGCGGGAGTACCAGTTCTTC	CASSQLREYQFF
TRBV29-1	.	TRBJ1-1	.	TGCAGCGTCGGTAGACTGGATACCAACACTGAAGCTTTCTTT	CSVGRLDTNTEAFF
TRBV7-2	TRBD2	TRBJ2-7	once	TGTGCCAGCAGCTTAGTTAGGGCAGGGACTAGCGGGAGGTCTTACGAGCAGTACTTC	CASSLVRAGTSGRSYEQYF
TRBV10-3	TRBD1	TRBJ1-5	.	TGTGCCATCGGGACAGGCGGTCAGCCCCAGCATTTT	CAIGTGGQPQHF
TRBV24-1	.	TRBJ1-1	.	TGTGCCACACGCTCCAGGGGAGAGGGCACTGAAGCTTTCTTT	CATRSRGEGTEAFF
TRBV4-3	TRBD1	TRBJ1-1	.	TGCGCCAGCAGCCACCGACAGGGGAACACTGAAGCTTTCTTT	CASSHRQGNTEAFF
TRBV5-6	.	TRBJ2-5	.	TGTGCCAGCAGCTTGAGTTTTGGGGACATCCAAGAGACCCAGTACTTC	CASSLSFGDIQETQYF
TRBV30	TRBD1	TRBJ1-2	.	TGTGCCTGGACCCCAGGGGGTCCGGGCTACACCTTC	CAWTPGGPGYTF
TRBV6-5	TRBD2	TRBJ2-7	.	TGTGCCAGCAGTTACTCCTCGAGCGGGAGTCCCTACGAGCAGTACTTC	CASSYSSSGSPYEQYF
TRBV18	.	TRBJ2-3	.	TGTGCCAGCTCACCGGGACATACCAGCACAGATACGCAGTATTTT	CASSPGHTSTDTQYF
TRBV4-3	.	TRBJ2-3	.	TGCGCCAGCAGCCAAGATTGGGGAGTGGAGGATACGCAGTATTTT	CASSQDWGVEDTQYF
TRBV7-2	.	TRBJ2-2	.	TGTGCCAGCAGCTTGTTTATGCAGGGTGTGGACACCGGGGAGCTGTTTTTT	CASSLFMQGVDTGELFF
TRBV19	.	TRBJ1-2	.	TGTGCCAGTAGTATCTTTCGGGGGGCCCTATCCCTTAACTATGGCTACACCTTC	CASSIFRGALSLNYGYTF
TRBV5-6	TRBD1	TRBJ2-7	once	TGTGCCAGCAGACCTAGTGGGACAGGGAAACACGAGCAGTACTTC	CASRPSGTGKHEQYF
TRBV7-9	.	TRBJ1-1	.	TGTGCCAGCAGCCCTTCGTATGAAGCTTTCTTT	CASSPSYEAFF
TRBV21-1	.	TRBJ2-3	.	TGTGCCAGCAGCAAAGGGACTAGCGGTCTCACAGATACGCAGTATTTT	CASSKGTSGLTDTQYF
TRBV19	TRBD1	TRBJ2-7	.	TGTGCCAGTAGTATCGGGACAGGGATCGACGAGCAGTACTTC	CASSIGTGIDEQYF
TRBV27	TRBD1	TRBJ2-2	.	TGTGCCAGCAGTTTAGTTCAGGGGGCGCACGGGGAGCTGTTTTTT	CASSLVQGAHGELFF
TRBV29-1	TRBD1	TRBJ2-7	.	TGCAGCGTGGACAGGGGGACCTACGAGCAGTACTTC	CSVDRGTYEQYF